One sample yielded the 13 T cell receptor beta chains listed below, sequenced in a study of T-cell reconstitution after alpha-beta-depleted transplantation in children (dated by TCRdb to about 2016). The library relied on PCR. Instrument on record: Illumina HiSeq 2500. Molecular barcoding was employed in the preparation of TCR libraries, with unique molecular identifiers being used to normalize TCRbeta repertoire quantification. In-frame beta chains were kept once TCRdb had trimmed the public reads at Q25 with fastp and called clones with MiXCR. A single entry per CDR3 protein holds the most common genes and DNA from its merged rows. In all, the sample holds 150,000 to 250,000 distinct CDR3 sequences, and 13% to 15% of those were seen once. The top ten clonotypes cover under 15% of the sample. The sequencing here drew on PBMCs from the stem cell graft donor, taken from the stem cell graft. These TCRs come from a human donor who donated a stem cell graft to a child with acute lymphoblastic leukemia.

V usage is TRBV7-9 and J usage is TRBJ1-6, with D uncertain. Trimming took 5 bases from V and 8 from J, leaving 13 bases between them. The CDR3 extends over 14 amino acids. Per the germline V gene, CDR1 is SEHNR and CDR2 is FQNEAQ (reference sequence). CDR3 coding DNA: TGTGCCAGCAGCACGAAGGCCCTTGATTCACCCCTCCACTTT. Its translation: CASSTKALDSPLHF.

This clonotype was picked up many times. The chain joins TRBV6-5 to TRBJ2-6, with 8 bases aligning to TRBD2. The CDR3 sequence is 18 residues long. CDR1 MNHEY and CDR2 SVGAGI come from the germline V gene. Trimming took 3 bases from V and 4 from J; bases not matched to a gene: 11. CDR3: CASSYDRGGRVGANVLTF. The CDR3 DNA follows: TGTGCCAGCAGTTATGATCGCGGGGGGCGCGTCGGGGCCAACGTCCTGACTTTC.

This clonotype appeared a few times. The chain has TRBV20-1 and TRBJ1-2; tentative D call: TRBD1 (5 bases). The V and J ends lost 6 bases and 1 base respectively, with 18 bases between them. The V gene's germline CDR1 is DFQATT and CDR2 SNEGSKA (reference sequence). The CDR3 sequence is 15 residues long. The CDR3 nucleotides read TGCAGTGCCAAACGAGATGGGGGGTATAACTATGGCTACACCTTC. Encoded protein: CSAKRDGGYNYGYTF.

There are many counts of this clonotype. This chain uses TRBV20-1 with TRBJ2-3, with D possibly being TRBD1 (6 bases). Trimming took off 7 bases at V and 5 bases at J, with 16 bases between the two ends. The V gene's germline CDR1 is DFQATT and CDR2 SNEGSKA (reference sequence). The CDR3 runs to 13 residues. In DNA form, the CDR3 reads TGCAGTGGCATGGACAGAGGGGGAGATACGCAGTATTTT. Encoded protein: CSGMDRGGDTQYF.

This clonotype was observed a handful of times. The rearrangement uses TRBV12-3 or TRBV12-4 and TRBJ1-1; the match to TRBD1 covers 7 bases. This CDR3 has 16 amino acids. Trimming removed 5 bases from V and 5 bases from J; junction bases left unmatched: 14. Here the CDR3 reads CASSERDRVDGTEAFF. The CDR3 nucleotides are TGTGCCAGCAGTGAGAGAGACAGGGTCGATGGAACTGAAGCTTTCTTT.

The chain combines TRBV12-3 or TRBV12-4 with TRBJ1-2; weak D call: TRBD1 (5 bases). This CDR3 comprises 14 residues. Trimming took 1 base from V and 6 from J, leaving 12 bases between them. The CDR3 sequence is CASSLVAGSNGYTF. In nucleotides, the CDR3 is TGTGCCAGCAGTTTAGTGGCAGGGAGTAATGGCTACACCTTC.

Only a few counts were recorded for this clonotype. The genes are TRBV6-6 and TRBJ2-1; D not certain. The V and J ends lost 4 bases and 7 bases respectively, with 8 bases between them. CDR3 size: 12 residues. In germline, CDR1 is MNHNY, CDR2 SVGAGI (reference sequence). The DNA of the CDR3 is TGTGCCAGCAGTTTGACTGTAAATGAGCAGTTCTTC. This gives the protein CASSLTVNEQFF.

There are many counts of this clonotype. V and J are TRBV20-1 and TRBJ2-1, with D perhaps matching TRBD2 (6 bases). Germline V CDR1 and CDR2: DFQATT, SNEGSKA (reference sequence). Trimming took off 8 bases at V and 7 bases at J, with 18 bases between the two ends. The CDR3 is made up of 13 amino acids. This CDR3 reads CSTIWREYNEQFF. The DNA of the CDR3 is TGCAGTACAATCTGGCGGGAATATAATGAGCAGTTCTTC.

This clonotype occurred many times. This chain uses TRBV5-1 with TRBJ2-5; D not resolved. The CDR3 extends over 15 amino acids. V gave up 1 base and J gave up 5 bases, with 15 bases separating them. CDR1 is SGHRS, CDR2 YFSETQ, per germline. The CDR3 loop reads CASSLFSAVGETQYF. CDR3 DNA: TGCGCCAGCAGCTTGTTCTCGGCAGTAGGGGAGACCCAGTACTTC.

At least ten counts were recorded for this clonotype. The gene calls are TRBV5-1 and TRBJ1-1; weak D call: TRBD1 (5 bases). Trimming left V 5 bases short and J 5 bases short, with 16 bases between. The CDR3 is 14 residues long. CDR1 and CDR2 (germline): SGHRS, YFSETQ. CDR3 nucleotide sequence: TGCGCCAGCAGTACCTTGGGGGGGGGAACTGAAGCTTTCTTT. Translating it yields CASSTLGGGTEAFF. Full variable domain (missing parts from reference TRBV5-1 and TRBJ1-1): KAGVTQTPRYLIKTRGQQVTLSCSPISGHRSVSWYQQTPGQGLQFLFEYFSETQRNKGNFPGRFSGRQFSNSRSEMNVSTLELGDSALYLCASSTLGGGTEAFFGQGTRLTVV.

The J gene is TRBJ2-5, the V gene TRBV4-2, with 7 bases aligning to TRBD1. Per the germline V gene, CDR1 is LGHNA and CDR2 is YNFKEQ. Trimming at V came to 4 bases and at J to 5 bases, leaving 10 bases not matched to a gene. The CDR3 has 15 residues. Written as DNA, the CDR3 is TGTGCCAGCAGCCCAGACAGGGAGTTGGCGGAGACCCAGTACTTC. This sequence encodes CASSPDRELAETQYF.

A remark on this clonotype: This sequence may be a read error, since a much larger clone differs from it by one base. The V gene is TRBV19, the J gene TRBJ1-2; D unresolved. The CDR3 spans 13 residues. From germline, CDR1 is LNHDA and CDR2 SQIVND (reference sequence). V was shortened by 1 base and J by 8 bases, with 11 bases between the two germline ends. The CDR3 nucleotides read TGTGCCAGTAGTATAGGGTCCCGAGGAGGCTACACCTTC. Its translation is CASSIGSRGGYTF.

At least ten counts were recorded for this clonotype. The chain has TRBV4-1 and TRBJ1-1; D gene ambiguous. In germline, CDR1 is MGHRA, CDR2 YSYEKL. The CDR3 runs to 14 residues. Deletions cut 3 bases from V and 1 base from J, with 9 bases between. CDR3 loop: CASSHRGENTEAFF. CDR3 in DNA: TGCGCCAGCAGCCATCGGGGAGAGAACACTGAAGCTTTCTTT.